This record covers a single T cell receptor beta chain. The CDR3 loop spans 14 amino acids. The V gene end was trimmed by 1 base and the J gene end by 6 bases; junction bases not matched to a gene: 4. The germline CDR1 and CDR2 sequences are LGHNA and YNFKEQ. This specimen comes from a study of blood T cell repertoires in COVID-19. Study-level background: Acute and convalescent COVID-19 specimens originated in the United States, Italy and Spain. Sources were T cells, B-cell-depleted T cells, or PBMCs; the material itself was cDNA or gDNA.

Study processing details: Amplifying reference gene primers gave estimates of nucleated cell counts. Libraries were prepared by immunoSEQ multiplex PCR; TCRdb keeps only in-frame clonotypes and omits some of them. The DNA was the basis for D and trimming; V, J and clone size are from that table. This sample has about 90,000 clones, with more than 75% found just once. The TCR was taken from a man between 65 and 85 years old with acute or convalescent COVID-19. The chain carries TRBV4-2 and TRBJ2-7; TRBD2 aligns across 9 bases. Specimen: peripheral blood. CDR3 region: CASSQGAGGGEQYF. DNA for the CDR3: TGTGCCAGCAGCCAAGGGGCGGGAGGGGGCGAGCAGTACTTC.